What follows describes a single T cell receptor (beta chain). This sample is drawn from a study of blood T cell repertoires in COVID-19. Study context: Spain, Italy and the United States supplied samples that represented acute and convalescent COVID-19. Sample material is recorded as cDNA or gDNA derived from T cells, B-cell-depleted T cells, or PBMCs.

Original data processing: Amplification from reference gene primers served as the basis for estimated nucleated cell counts. Method: immunoSEQ multiplex PCR; TCRdb's copy keeps in-frame clones and lacks some. V, J and clone size reflect that table, while D and trimming were determined from the DNA. The repertoire holds 190,000 or so clones, around 87% seen once, with 2.5% to 3% in the top ten. With 2 bases removed from V and 1 base from J, the gap between germline ends came to 10 bases. The germline CDR1 and CDR2 sequences are GTSNPN and SVGIG (reference sequence). This CDR3 is built from 14 residues.

The TCR sequence derives from a man in his forties or fifties with active or convalescent COVID-19. The chain has TRBV30 and TRBJ2-3; the D gene is possibly TRBD2 (6 bases). Sequencing was performed on peripheral blood. CDR3 DNA sequence: TGTGCCTGGAGTAATGGCGGGGGCACAGATACGCAGTATTTT. Translated, it gives CAWSNGGGTDTQYF.